The clone carrying this T cell receptor (beta chain) has more than one count but fewer than ten. This sample was included in a study of T cell repertoires in cytomegalovirus infection. MiXCR was run by TCRdb on the reads, yielding one entry per CDR3 protein. Of fewer than 700,000 distinct CDR3 sequences listed, less than 25% were seen once; the top ten hold approximately 8%. This clonotype was sampled from a human donor in good health (CMV status not recorded). Some clones in this sample may be carry-over from other donors' samples. Sequencing input: CD8+ T cells from PBMCs.

Written as DNA, the CDR3 is TGCAGCGTTTACCGGGACAGGGGTTTAGATGGCTACACCTTC. As protein: CSVYRDRGLDGYTF. The chain links TRBV29-1 to TRBJ1-2; 10 bases match TRBD1. The CDR3 consists of 14 residues. CDR1 is SQVTM, CDR2 ANQGSEA, per germline. With 5 bases clipped from V and 6 bases from J, the junction kept 9 bases outside the gene matches. Based on the CDR3 plus reference TRBV29-1 and TRBJ1-2, the full variable domain is SAVISQKPSRDICQRGTSLTIQCQVDSQVTMMFWYRQQPGQSLTLIATANQGSEATYESGFVIDKFPISRPNLTFSTLTVSNMSPEDSSIYLCSVYRDRGLDGYTFGSGTRLTVV.